This T cell receptor (beta chain) came from a study of T cell responses to AZD1222 COVID-19 vaccine. Study-wide results and caveats: The donor group comprised mostly white British people and more females; the analysis possibly underestimated clonal diversity. Only 5 or 6 people who got AZD1222 tested seropositive at baseline.

Comments on this clone: Its antigen is unknown.

With 5 bases clipped from V and 5 bases from J, the junction kept 13 bases outside the gene matches. The germline CDR1 and CDR2 sequences are MNHEY and SMNVEV (reference sequence). The CDR3 sequence is 16 residues long. The method was immunoSEQ multiplex PCR; TCRdb's version includes in-frame clones alone and lacks a portion of them. Among around 170,000 clones listed, around 90% were seen once. Sample: peripheral blood, taken on day 0 of AZD1222 vaccination. The chain combines TRBV27 with TRBJ1-2, with 8 positions matching TRBD1. The sequence was collected from an adult in good health. Here the CDR3 DNA reads TGTGCCAGCAGTCACTTCACGCAGGGGGCAGAATATGGCTACACCTTC. Translating gives CASSHFTQGAEYGYTF.